This is a list of T cell receptor beta chains from one sample in a study of blood T cell repertoires in COVID-19. Here immunoSEQ multiplex PCR was the method, and the copy in TCRdb shows in-frame clones only, minus some. Found here are around 20,000 clones, approximately 83% of them singletons; the top ten hold about 6%. Sequenced: peripheral blood. These receptors all stem from a human donor in a cohort sampled during active COVID-19. Each CDR3 is given without its conserved first and last residue. A D gene is named only where the DNA matches it firmly.

j_call	d_call	v_call	cdr3_aa
TRBJ2-5	TRBD1	TRBV7-9	ASAGQVLETQY
TRBJ2-7	TRBD1	TRBV27	ATQTGFNEQY
TRBJ1-4	.	TRBV5-1	ASSFRGEQEKLF
TRBJ1-3	TRBD1	TRBV28	ASSPRQGLAGNTIY
TRBJ2-1	TRBD2	TRBV6-4	ASSRTSGRGDEQF
TRBJ2-3	TRBD1	TRBV6-5	ASTGGQATDTQY
TRBJ2-7	TRBD2	TRBV5-1	ASSMGLAGAGYEQY
TRBJ2-5	.	TRBV6-5	ASSSRWAETQY
TRBJ2-1	TRBD1	TRBV7-9	ASSFGQAYNEQF
TRBJ1-2	TRBD1	TRBV19	ASRGQGEVKANYGYT
TRBJ1-2	TRBD1	TRBV29-1	SVLLQGAYGYT
TRBJ2-1	TRBD1	TRBV5-1	ASSLGTGPYNEQF
TRBJ2-5	.	TRBV7-9	ASSLRAGETQY
TRBJ2-7	.	TRBV7-2	ASSLLYEQY
TRBJ2-7	.	TRBV11-2	ASSSNSYEQY
TRBJ2-1	TRBD2	TRBV6-5	AGREGNNEQF
TRBJ1-2	TRBD1	TRBV6-1	ASSEVDRVGGGYT
TRBJ1-1	.	TRBV11-3	ASSLEGRVGLSTEAF
TRBJ1-5	.	TRBV12-3/TRBV12-4	ASSLGQYQPQH
TRBJ1-5	.	TRBV10-3	AIRAENQPQH